This TCR beta chain was captured by sequencing in a study of shared clonotypes between healthy human individuals. Broader study findings: Shared clonotypes: about 4.6% naive CD4, 3% to 3.5% naive CD8, under 2.5% memory CD4, around 0.4% memory CD8.

CDR3 length equals 14 residues. V shed 5 bases and J 7 bases; nucleotides not matched to a gene: 5. The germline V gene encodes CDR1 SGHVS and CDR2 FQNEAQ. The assay was immunoSEQ multiplex PCR, and TCRdb's table has in-frame clones only and misses some. Seen here are around 2.3 million clones, around 95% observed once, and the top ten hold roughly 0.13%. In regard to this clone: What it binds is unknown.

What was sequenced was naive CD4+ T cells sorted from blood. Subset in this sample: CD45RA+ positively selected. This rearrangement joins TRBV7-8 to TRBJ1-3, with TRBD1 matching 10 bases. The clonotype was recovered from a man aged 18 to 29 in good health. The DNA of the CDR3 is TGTGCCAGCAGCCCTGGACAGGGGGGGAACACCATATATTTT. Amino acid sequence: CASSPGQGGNTIYF.